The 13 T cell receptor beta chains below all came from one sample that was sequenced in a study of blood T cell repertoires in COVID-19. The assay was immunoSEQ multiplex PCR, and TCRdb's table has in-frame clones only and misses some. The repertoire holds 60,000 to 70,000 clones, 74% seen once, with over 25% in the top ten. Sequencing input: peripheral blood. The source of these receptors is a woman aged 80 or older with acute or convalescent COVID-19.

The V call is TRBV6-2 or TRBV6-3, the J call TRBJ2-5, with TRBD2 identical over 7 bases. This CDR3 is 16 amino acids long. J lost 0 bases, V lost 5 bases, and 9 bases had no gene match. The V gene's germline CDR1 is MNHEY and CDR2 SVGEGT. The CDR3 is CASSTPMSGNQETQYF. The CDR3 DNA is TGTGCCAGCAGTACCCCTATGAGCGGGAACCAAGAGACCCAGTACTTC.

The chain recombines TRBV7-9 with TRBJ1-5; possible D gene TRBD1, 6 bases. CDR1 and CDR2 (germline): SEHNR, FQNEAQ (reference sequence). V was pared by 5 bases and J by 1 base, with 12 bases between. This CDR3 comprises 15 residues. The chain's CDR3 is CASSDNRVSNQPQHF. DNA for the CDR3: TGTGCCAGCAGCGACAACAGGGTCAGCAATCAGCCCCAGCATTTT.

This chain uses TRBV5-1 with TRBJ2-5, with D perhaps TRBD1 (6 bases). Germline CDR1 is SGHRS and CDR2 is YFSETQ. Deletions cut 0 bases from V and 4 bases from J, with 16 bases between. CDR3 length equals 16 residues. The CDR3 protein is CASSLEGQIGAETQYF. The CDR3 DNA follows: TGCGCCAGCAGCTTGGAAGGACAGATAGGAGCAGAGACCCAGTACTTC.

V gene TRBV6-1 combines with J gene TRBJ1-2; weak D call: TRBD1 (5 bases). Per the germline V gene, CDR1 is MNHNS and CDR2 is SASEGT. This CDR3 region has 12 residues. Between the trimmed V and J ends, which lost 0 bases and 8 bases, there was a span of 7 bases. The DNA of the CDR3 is TGTGCCAGCAGTGAAGCCGGGGGGGGCTACACCTTC. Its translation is CASSEAGGGYTF.

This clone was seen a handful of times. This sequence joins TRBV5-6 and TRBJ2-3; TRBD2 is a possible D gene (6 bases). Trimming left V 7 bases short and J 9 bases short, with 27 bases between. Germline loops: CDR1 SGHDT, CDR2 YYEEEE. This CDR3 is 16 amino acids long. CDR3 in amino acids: CASLLLSGGKSITQYF. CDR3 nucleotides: TGTGCCAGCCTGCTTCTATCTGGCGGGAAGTCCATCACGCAGTATTTT.

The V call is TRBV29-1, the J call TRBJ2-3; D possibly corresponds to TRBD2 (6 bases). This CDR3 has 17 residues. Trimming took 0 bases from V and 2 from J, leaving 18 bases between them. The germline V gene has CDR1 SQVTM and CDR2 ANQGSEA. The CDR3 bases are TGCAGCGTTGAAGATCCTGGGGGGACCAAAGACACAGATACGCAGTATTTT. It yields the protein CSVEDPGGTKDTDTQYF.

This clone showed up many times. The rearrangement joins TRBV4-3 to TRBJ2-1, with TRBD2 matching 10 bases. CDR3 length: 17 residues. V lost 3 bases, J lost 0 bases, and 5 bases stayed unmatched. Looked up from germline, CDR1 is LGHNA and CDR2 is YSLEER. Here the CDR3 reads CASSHPSGGSSYNEQFF. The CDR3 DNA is TGCGCCAGCAGCCATCCTAGCGGGGGCAGCTCCTACAATGAGCAGTTCTTC.

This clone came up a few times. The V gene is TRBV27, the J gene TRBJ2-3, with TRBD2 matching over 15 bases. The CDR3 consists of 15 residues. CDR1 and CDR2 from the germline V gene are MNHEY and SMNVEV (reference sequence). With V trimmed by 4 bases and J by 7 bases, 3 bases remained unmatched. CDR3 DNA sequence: TGTGCCAGCAGTTCGGGACTAGCGGGAGGATATACGCAGTATTTT. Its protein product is CASSSGLAGGYTQYF.

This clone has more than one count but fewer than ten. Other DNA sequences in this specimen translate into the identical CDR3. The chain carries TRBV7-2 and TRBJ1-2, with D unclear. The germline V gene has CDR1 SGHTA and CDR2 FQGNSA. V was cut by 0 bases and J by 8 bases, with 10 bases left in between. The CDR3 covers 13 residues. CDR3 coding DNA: TGTGCCAGCAGCTTAGCAGGGTCGGGAGGCTACACCTTC. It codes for CASSLAGSGGYTF.

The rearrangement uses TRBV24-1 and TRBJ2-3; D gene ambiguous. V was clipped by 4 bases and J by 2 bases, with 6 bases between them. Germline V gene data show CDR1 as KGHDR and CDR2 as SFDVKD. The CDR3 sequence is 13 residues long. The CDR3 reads CATSEYNTDTQYF. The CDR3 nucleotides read TGTGCCACCAGTGAGTACAACACAGATACGCAGTATTTT.

The CDR3 loop reads CASSLTYSGTGRSPLHF. DNA of the CDR3: TGTGCCAGCAGCTTAACTTATTCCGGGACAGGGCGGTCACCCCTCCACTTT. The V call is TRBV7-2, the J call TRBJ1-6, with 9 bases that match TRBD1. The CDR3 covers 17 residues. The V gene end was trimmed by 2 bases and the J gene end by 10 bases; junction bases not matched to a gene: 12. Germline lookup yields CDR1 SGHTA and CDR2 FQGNSA.

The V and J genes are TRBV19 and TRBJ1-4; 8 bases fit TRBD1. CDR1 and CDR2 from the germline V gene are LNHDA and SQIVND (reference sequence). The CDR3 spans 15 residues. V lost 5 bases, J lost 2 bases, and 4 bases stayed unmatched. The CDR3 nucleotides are TGTGCCAGTAGTCCCCGGACAGGGACTAATGAAAAACTGTTTTTT. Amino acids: CASSPRTGTNEKLFF.

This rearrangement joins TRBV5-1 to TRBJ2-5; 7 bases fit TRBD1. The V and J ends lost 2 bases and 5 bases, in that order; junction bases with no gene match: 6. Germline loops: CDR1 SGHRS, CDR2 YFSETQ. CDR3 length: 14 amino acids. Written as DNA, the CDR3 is TGCGCCAGCAGCTTCACAGGGGCTCAGGAGACCCAGTACTTC. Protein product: CASSFTGAQETQYF.